This T cell receptor (beta chain) was captured by sequencing in a study of CD8+ T cells in alopecia areata. Study as a whole: Dosing spanned 6 to 18 months on tofacitinib, then 6 months off drug.

The CDR3 is 15 residues long. Germline values: CDR1 SGHAT, CDR2 FQNNGV. Trimming removed 5 bases at V and 5 bases at J, with 17 bases between. A remark on this clone: The antigen is not known.

Overall study findings and caveats: Elevated clonality characterized lesional scalp relative to normal scalp, particularly in alopecia totalis/universalis. In patients, TCRs were shared less clearly than in mice, and HLA may possibly be involved.

RNA was isolated and reverse transcribed to cDNA, the sequencing template. Here immunoSEQ multiplex PCR was the method, and the copy in TCRdb shows in-frame clones only, minus some. The table includes roughly 15,000 clones, roughly three fifths detected once. As part of sample collection, lesional scalp punch biopsies and peripheral blood were taken from alopecia areata patients. This clonotype was obtained from a human donor with alopecia areata. Sequenced sample: skin. The chain couples TRBV11-2 to TRBJ2-3; either TRBD1 or TRBD2 may fit D (5 bases each). The CDR3: CASSLGAGLGDTQYF. Written as DNA, the CDR3 is TGTGCCAGCAGCCTCGGGGCAGGGCTAGGAGATACGCAGTATTTT.